This T cell receptor (beta chain) was recovered during a study of blood T cells in healthy people across ages. Study-wide findings and caveats: Per-million-T-cell TCR beta diversity fell roughly linearly with age. Changes seen in expanded clonotypes were possibly confounded by donor CMV status left unknown.

Comments on this clonotype: Its specificity is not known.

CDR1 is PRHDT and CDR2 is FYEKMQ in the germline V gene (reference sequence). The CDR3 extends over 14 amino acids. The V and J ends lost 8 bases and 3 bases, in that order; junction bases with no gene match: 10. Per individual sample, total RNA of at least 5.5 micrograms was extracted. Primers used in a second PCR of about 6 to 11 cycles were a sample-barcoded 5' primer and a J-beta primer mix. TCRdb itself ran the 5' RACE reads through MiXCR, one entry per CDR3 protein. Among around 1.7 million distinct CDR3 sequences, roughly 27% were seen once, and the ten largest hold roughly 8%. This TCR derives from a woman in her 30s in good health. This chain uses TRBV13 with TRBJ2-7; TRBD2 aligns across 7 bases. Sequenced input: blood. The CDR3 nucleotides are TGTGCCAGCCTTCAGCGCGGGAGCTTCTACGAGCAGTACTTC. Translated: CASLQRGSFYEQYF.